The clone carrying this T cell receptor beta chain was counted between two and nine times. This sample stems from a study of early T cells in non-severe SARS-CoV-2 infection. The germline V gene has CDR1 SGHTA and CDR2 FQGNSA. Trimming took off 5 bases at V and 4 bases at J, with 9 bases between the two ends. CDR3 length: 12 residues. One entry per CDR3 protein results from TCRdb running MiXCR on the 5' RACE reads. The table records just under 65,000 distinct CDR3 sequences, roughly 12% of them present only once. The chain joins TRBV7-2 to TRBJ2-7; D might be TRBD1 or TRBD2, each matching 5 bases. The receptor was derived from an adult who was a healthcare worker with PCR-confirmed SARS-CoV-2 infection or an uninfected control (not recorded which). Sequencing used whole blood, obtained at baseline. The chain's CDR3 is CASSVGVYEQYF. The CDR3, as DNA: TGTGCCAGCAGCGTGGGGGTATACGAGCAGTACTTC.